This T cell receptor beta chain was recovered during a study of T-cell reconstitution after alpha-beta-depleted transplantation in children. General study points: Newly generated T cells supplied most T-cell counts and diversity one year post-transplant. There were reportedly several hundred expanded graft clones from which alpha-beta T cells came about two months after transplant.

With respect to this clonotype: Its antigen is undetermined.

Germline V CDR1 and CDR2: MGHDK, SYGVNS. This CDR3 has 13 amino acids. V was trimmed by 1 base and J by 4 bases, leaving 6 bases between them. The authors prepared the TCRbeta library with unique molecular identifiers. In TCRdb, the PCR reads were re-called with MiXCR into one record per CDR3 protein. The repertoire holds approximately 230,000 distinct CDR3 sequences, with about 25% as singletons. This receptor was obtained from a girl aged 2-10 years with Fanconi anemia, due to receive a stem cell transplant. This material consisted of PBMCs, taken before TCRalphabeta/CD19-depleted stem cell transplant. The rearrangement uses TRBV25-1 and TRBJ2-3, with D maybe TRBD2 (5 bases). CDR3 sequence reads: CASSESGSDTQYF. The CDR3 region has the DNA TGTGCCAGCAGTGAATCGGGGTCAGATACGCAGTATTTT.